Included here is one T cell receptor beta chain sequence, with context. Its target is unknown. The data belong to a study of monozygotic twins with cystic fibrosis. Study-wide background: Library input was approximately 2.7 micrograms of fragmented DNA, with roughly 14 PCR cycles.

Sequenced by immunoSEQ multiplex PCR; TCRdb stores in-frame clones only, minus some. The sample contains about 32,000 clones, 92% of which appear only once. The CDR3 runs to 13 residues. The V end lost 8 bases, the J end lost 5 bases, and 15 bases lay between the germline ends. The germline gives CDR1 ENHRY, CDR2 SYGVKD. Study-level points and caveats: Median Simpson clonality of 0.0095 suggested naive T cells predominated. In this small cohort, shared CDR3 numbers showed no association with age, concordance or disease severity. V usage most resembled the co-twin in 13 of 16 pairs.

This receptor was taken from a girl aged 2-10 years with cystic fibrosis. Sequencing was done on a sample of blood. The chain is built from TRBV10-3 and TRBJ2-5, with D possibly matching TRBD2 (5 bases). Here the CDR3 DNA reads TGTGCCATCGGAAGGGAGAAGAGGGAGACCCAGTACTTC. Protein product: CAIGREKRETQYF.